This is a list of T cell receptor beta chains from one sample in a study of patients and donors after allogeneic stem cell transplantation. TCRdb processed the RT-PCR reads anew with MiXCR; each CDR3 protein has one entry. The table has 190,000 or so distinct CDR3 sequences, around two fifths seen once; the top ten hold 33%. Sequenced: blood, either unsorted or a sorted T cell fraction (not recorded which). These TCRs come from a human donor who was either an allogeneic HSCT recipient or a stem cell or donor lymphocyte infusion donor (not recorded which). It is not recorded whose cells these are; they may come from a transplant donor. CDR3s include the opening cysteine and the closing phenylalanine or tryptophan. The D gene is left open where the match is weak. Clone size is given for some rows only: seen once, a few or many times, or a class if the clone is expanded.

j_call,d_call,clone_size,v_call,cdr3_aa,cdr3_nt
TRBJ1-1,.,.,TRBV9,CASLGGLNTEAFF,TGTGCCAGCCTCGGGGGACTGAACACTGAAGCTTTCTTT
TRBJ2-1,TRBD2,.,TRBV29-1,CSVEGAGDPYNEQFF,TGCAGCGTTGAAGGAGCGGGGGACCCCTACAATGAGCAGTTCTTC
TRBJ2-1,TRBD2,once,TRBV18,CASSPATSGGRSSYNEQFF,TGTGCCAGCTCCCCGGCGACTAGCGGGGGGAGAAGCTCCTACAATGAGCAGTTCTTC
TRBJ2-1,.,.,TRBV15,CATSRAGSIYNEQFF,TGTGCCACCAGCAGAGCAGGGTCTATCTACAATGAGCAGTTCTTC
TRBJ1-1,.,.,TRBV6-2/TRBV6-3,CASSVPGQYEAFF,TGTGCCAGCAGTGTTCCCGGACAGTATGAAGCTTTCTTT
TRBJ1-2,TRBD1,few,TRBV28,CASSLSGTGDGYTF,TGTGCCAGCAGTTTATCTGGGACAGGAGATGGCTACACCTTC
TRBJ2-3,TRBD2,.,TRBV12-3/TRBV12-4,CASSTSGIADTQYF,TGTGCCAGCAGTACTAGCGGGATAGCTGATACGCAGTATTTT
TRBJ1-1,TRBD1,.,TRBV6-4,CASRGQGDTEAFF,TGTGCCAGCCGGGGACAGGGGGACACTGAAGCTTTCTTT
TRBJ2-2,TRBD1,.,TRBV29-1,CSVEDRDRDTGELFF,TGCAGCGTTGAAGATCGGGACAGGGACACCGGGGAGCTGTTTTTT
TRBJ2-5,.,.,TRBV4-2,CASSQGGSGEETQYF,TGTGCCAGCAGCCAAGGAGGATCTGGGGAAGAGACCCAGTACTTC
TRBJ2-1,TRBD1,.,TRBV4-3,CASSQHETGDNEQFF,TGCGCCAGCAGCCAACACGAAACAGGGGACAATGAGCAGTTCTTC
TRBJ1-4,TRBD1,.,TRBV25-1,CASRDREGDEKLFF,TGTGCCAGCAGAGACAGGGAAGGAGATGAAAAACTGTTTTTT
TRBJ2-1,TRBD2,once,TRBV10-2,CASRIGGRPGDEQFF,TGCGCCAGCAGGATAGGCGGGAGGCCTGGTGATGAGCAGTTCTTC
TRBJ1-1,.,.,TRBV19,CASTSGSEAFF,TGTGCCAGTACCTCAGGCTCTGAAGCTTTCTTT
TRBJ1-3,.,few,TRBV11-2,CASSLTLREPGNTIYF,TGTGCCAGCAGCTTAACCCTCAGGGAGCCTGGAAACACCATATATTTT
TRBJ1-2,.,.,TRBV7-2,CASSLEAKGYGYTF,TGTGCCAGCAGCTTAGAAGCAAAAGGCTATGGCTACACCTTC
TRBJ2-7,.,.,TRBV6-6,CASSPGPPYEQYF,TGTGCCAGCAGCCCAGGGCCCCCCTACGAGCAGTACTTC
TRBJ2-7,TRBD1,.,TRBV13,CASSSPGTGVYEQYF,TGTGCCAGCAGCTCGCCCGGGACAGGGGTGTACGAGCAGTACTTC
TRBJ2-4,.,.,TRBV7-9,CASSLWGHGHLAKNIQYF,TGTGCCAGCAGCTTATGGGGTCATGGACACCTAGCCAAAAACATTCAGTACTTC
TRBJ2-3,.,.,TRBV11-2,CASSLDIGTDTQYF,TGTGCCAGCAGCTTAGATATCGGCACAGATACGCAGTATTTT
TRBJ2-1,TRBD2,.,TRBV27,CASSLLAGSMVEQFF,TGTGCCAGCAGTTTATTAGCGGGAAGTATGGTTGAGCAGTTCTTC
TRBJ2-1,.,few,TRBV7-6,CASSLLADSYNEQFF,TGTGCCAGCAGCTTATTAGCGGACTCCTACAATGAGCAGTTCTTC
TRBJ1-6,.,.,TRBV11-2,CASSSIRDVKRRGSPLHF,TGTGCCAGCAGCTCGATCCGGGACGTTAAAAGGAGGGGTTCACCCCTCCACTTT
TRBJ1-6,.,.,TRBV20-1,CSARGEPPLHF,TGCAGTGCTAGAGGGGAACCACCCCTCCACTTT
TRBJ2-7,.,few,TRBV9,CASSPGWDSLYEQYF,TGTGCCAGCAGCCCGGGGTGGGATAGCCTATACGAGCAGTACTTC
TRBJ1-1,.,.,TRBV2,CASSSNGQRTEAFF,TGTGCCAGCAGTTCTAACGGACAGCGCACTGAAGCTTTCTTT
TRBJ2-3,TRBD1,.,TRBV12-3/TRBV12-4,CASSRQGISTDTQYF,TGTGCCAGCAGTCGACAGGGTATTTCCACAGATACGCAGTATTTT
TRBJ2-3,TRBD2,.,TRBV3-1,CASSPTGGGSTDTQYF,TGTGCCAGCAGCCCTACCGGGGGAGGGAGCACAGATACGCAGTATTTT
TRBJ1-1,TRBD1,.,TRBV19,CASSTGQGDLVNTEAFF,TGTGCCAGTAGTACGGGACAGGGGGACCTCGTGAACACTGAAGCTTTCTTT
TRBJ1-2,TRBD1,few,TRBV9,CASSVSGGDYGYTF,TGTGCCAGCAGCGTGTCAGGGGGCGACTATGGCTACACCTTC
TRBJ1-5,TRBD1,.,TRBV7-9,CASSLAGQGSNQPQHF,TGTGCCAGCAGCTTAGCCGGACAGGGTAGCAATCAGCCCCAGCATTTT
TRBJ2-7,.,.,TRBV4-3,CASSQDPGLDEQYF,TGCGCCAGCAGCCAAGACCCTGGTTTGGACGAGCAGTACTTC
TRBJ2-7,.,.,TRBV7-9,CASSLALGEQYF,TGTGCCAGCAGCTTAGCTCTGGGCGAGCAGTACTTC
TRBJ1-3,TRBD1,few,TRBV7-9,CASSLPDREGAGNTIYF,TGTGCCAGCAGCTTACCCGACAGGGAAGGCGCTGGAAACACCATATATTTT
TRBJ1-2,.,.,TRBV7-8,CASSFGGVDGYTF,TGTGCCAGCAGCTTCGGGGGGGTGGATGGCTACACCTTC
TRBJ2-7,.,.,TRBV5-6,CASSPGLGAYKQYF,TGTGCCAGCAGCCCTGGTCTAGGGGCCTACAAGCAGTACTTC
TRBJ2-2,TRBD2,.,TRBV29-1,CSVGDSRTSGDTGELFF,TGCAGCGTTGGGGACAGCCGGACTAGCGGAGACACCGGGGAGCTGTTTTTT
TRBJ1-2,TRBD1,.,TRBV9,CASSPEAIGGYGYGYTF,TGTGCCAGCAGCCCCGAGGCGATAGGGGGCTACGGCTATGGCTACACCTTC
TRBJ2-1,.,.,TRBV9,CASSALRLRAQNEQFF,TGTGCCAGCAGCGCTCTGCGCTTGAGGGCTCAGAATGAGCAGTTCTTC
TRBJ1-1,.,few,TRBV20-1,CSAPMKEEAFF,TGCAGTGCCCCAATGAAAGAAGAAGCTTTCTTT
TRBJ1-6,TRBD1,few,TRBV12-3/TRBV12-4,CASSSWDRGSGNSPLHF,TGTGCCAGCAGTTCGTGGGACAGGGGTTCGGGTAATTCACCCCTCCACTTT
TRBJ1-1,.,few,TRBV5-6,CASSLRVGSGNTEAFF,TGTGCCAGCAGCTTGCGGGTAGGGAGCGGTAACACTGAAGCTTTCTTT
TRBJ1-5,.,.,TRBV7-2,CASSPTTGSNQPQHF,TGTGCCAGCAGCCCTACGACCGGTAGCAATCAGCCCCAGCATTTT
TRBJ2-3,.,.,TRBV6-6,CASSYWSTDTQYF,TGTGCCAGCAGTTACTGGAGCACAGATACGCAGTATTTT
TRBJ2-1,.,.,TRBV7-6,CASSLVDGITYNEQFF,TGTGCCAGCAGCTTAGTTGACGGGATCACCTACAATGAGCAGTTCTTC
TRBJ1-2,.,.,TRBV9,CASSVGLMAEANYGYTF,TGTGCCAGCAGCGTAGGACTAATGGCAGAAGCTAACTATGGCTACACCTTC
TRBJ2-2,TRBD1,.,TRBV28,CASSLGTGSGTGELFF,TGTGCCAGCAGCCTCGGGACAGGGAGTGGCACCGGGGAGCTGTTTTTT
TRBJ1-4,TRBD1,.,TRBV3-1,CASSQTGRIRNEKLFF,TGTGCCAGCAGCCAGACAGGGAGGATACGGAATGAAAAACTGTTTTTT
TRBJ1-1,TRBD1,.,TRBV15,CATQQGMNTEAFF,TGTGCCACCCAACAGGGGATGAACACTGAAGCTTTCTTT
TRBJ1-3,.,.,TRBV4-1,CASSQDRGGRTTPGNTIYF,TGCGCCAGCAGCCAAGATCGAGGGGGAAGAACGACTCCTGGAAACACCATATATTTT